This T cell receptor (beta chain) was captured by sequencing in a study of CD8 T cells in ankylosing spondylitis (dated by TCRdb to between 2016 and 2019). About the full investigation: To find TCR variants linked to disease, the study profiled T cell receptor beta repertoires in ankylosing spondylitis patients and healthy donors. The full study cohort comprised 25 ankylosing spondylitis patients and roughly 100 healthy donors. Samples of peripheral blood were taken, and for ankylosing spondylitis patients, synovial fluid was collected as well.

The CDR3, from cysteine to phenylalanine, totals 13 residues. This entry keeps only the CDR3 DNA: 39 bases, framed from base 1. Reading the germline V gene gives CDR1 ENHRY and CDR2 SYGVKD. Beyond this particular receptor, the publication reports: Some motif variants were previously reported in synovial fluid and blood of reactive arthritis patients, suggesting common disease-initiation mechanisms. Blood from ankylosing spondylitis patients appeared to be characterized by a TCR beta motif composed of about eight highly homologous amino acid variants. The disease-linked clones showed a CD8+ phenotype and occurred at relatively low frequencies in peripheral blood. According to the report, matched synovial fluid samples from ankylosing spondylitis patients were significantly enriched for the disease-linked clones.

To note about this clonotype: The antigen it recognizes is unknown. A much larger clone lies one base from this, so it may be a read error.

The sample was run on an Illumina HiSeq 2500. TCR beta libraries were prepared by quantitative 5'-RACE with molecular barcodes. As for the original processing: A new computational method based on a probabilistic model of VDJ rearrangement was used to identify disease-linked TCR variants. TCRdb passed the public sequencing reads through fastp at Q25 and MiXCR, retaining productive beta sequences. Identical CDR3 protein sequences are pooled into one entry, listed with their most common genes and DNA. TCRdb, not the original authors, processed these V and J calls. The sample data list around 140,000 distinct CDR3 sequences, and 10% to 12% of these were observed just once. The ten biggest clones cover around 4.3% of the sample.

The sequence derives from a female donor with ankylosing spondylitis or in good health (not recorded which). The V gene is TRBV10-3 and the J gene is TRBJ2-7; the central 7 bases match TRBD1. Sequencing was carried out using blood, either unsorted or a sorted T cell fraction (not recorded which). The CDR3 amino acid sequence is: CAIRGDSAYKQYF. In nucleotides, the sequence is TGTGCCATCAGGGGGGACAGCGCCTACAAGCAGTACTTC.